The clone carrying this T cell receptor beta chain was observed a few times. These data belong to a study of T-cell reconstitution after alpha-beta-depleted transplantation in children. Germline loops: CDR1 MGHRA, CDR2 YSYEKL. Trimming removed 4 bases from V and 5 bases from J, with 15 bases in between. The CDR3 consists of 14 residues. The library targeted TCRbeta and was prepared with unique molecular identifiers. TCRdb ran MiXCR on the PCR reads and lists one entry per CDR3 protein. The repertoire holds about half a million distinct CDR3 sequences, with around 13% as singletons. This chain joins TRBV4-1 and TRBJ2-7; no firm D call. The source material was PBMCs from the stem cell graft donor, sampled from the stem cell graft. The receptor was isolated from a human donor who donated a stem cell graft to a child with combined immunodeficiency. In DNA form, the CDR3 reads TGCGCCAGCAGCCCCTCAGGCTTAGAGGACGAGCAGTACTTC. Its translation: CASSPSGLEDEQYF.